Listed here are 26 T cell receptor beta chains from one sample, sequenced in a study of T-cell memory formation after mild COVID-19. MiXCR, applied by TCRdb to the 5' RACE reads, yields one record per CDR3 protein. The sample holds fewer than 400,000 distinct CDR3 sequences, about 16% seen once. Material: PBMCs or a T cell subset sorted from them (not recorded which). The receptors shown here come from a man in his late teens or twenties who had mild COVID-19 (a few samples of this study predate the infection). Cell type and time point are not known.

The rearrangement joins TRBV6-2 or TRBV6-3 to TRBJ1-6; a weak D match, TRBD1 (5 bases). Trimming removed 6 bases from V and 8 bases from J, with 14 bases in between. The germline V gene encodes CDR1 MNHEY and CDR2 SVGEGT. The CDR3 runs to 14 residues. Here the CDR3 reads CASRGGNSHSPLHF. The CDR3 DNA reads TGTGCCAGCAGGGGGGGGAACAGTCATTCACCCCTCCACTTT.

The V and J genes are TRBV14 and TRBJ2-1, with 7 bases lining up with TRBD1. CDR3 length: 15 amino acids. The germline gives CDR1 SGHDN, CDR2 FVKESK. The trim removed 5 bases at V and 8 bases at J, leaving 12 bases unmatched. CDR3: CASSIRQGWLDEQFF. The CDR3 DNA follows: TGTGCCAGCAGCATTCGACAGGGCTGGCTGGATGAGCAGTTCTTC.

This clonotype came up a few times. The chain carries TRBV5-1 and TRBJ2-2; 12 bases line up with TRBD1. The CDR3 is made up of 16 amino acids. The germline gives CDR1 SGHRS, CDR2 YFSETQ. V lost 3 bases and J lost 4; bases outside the gene matches: 4. CDR3: CASSWDRGPGTGELFF. The DNA of the CDR3 is TGCGCCAGCAGCTGGGACAGGGGGCCGGGCACCGGGGAGCTGTTTTTT.

This clonotype appeared a few times. The CDR3 sequence is CASRDGPVGYTF. As DNA, the CDR3 is TGTGCCAGCAGAGACGGTCCCGTTGGCTACACCTTC. This chain connects TRBV6-5 to TRBJ1-2, with D unclear. V was cut by 6 bases and J by 7 bases, with 12 bases left in between. Germline CDR1 and CDR2: MNHEY and SVGAGI. The CDR3 extends over 12 amino acids.

This clonotype appeared a single time. Mismatch with germline at one junction end may stem from a read error. The V and J genes are TRBV4-1 and TRBJ2-4; 15 bases map to TRBD2. Germline V gives CDR1 MGHRA, CDR2 YSYEKL. CDR3 length equals 18 residues. CDR3 sequence reads: CARSPGLAGGRSKNIQYF. In DNA, the CDR3 is TGCGCCAGAAGCCCTGGACTAGCGGGGGGGAGGAGCAAAAACATTCAGTACTTC.

The chain couples TRBV4-3 to TRBJ1-1; a possible D gene is TRBD1 (5 bases). This CDR3 is built from 15 residues. Germline V lookup: CDR1 LGHNA, CDR2 YSLEER. V lost 4 bases and J 5 bases, leaving 17 bases between the germline ends. The CDR3 sequence: CASSRSLGGLTEAFF. The CDR3 DNA reads TGCGCCAGCAGCCGGTCCCTGGGGGGGTTAACTGAAGCTTTCTTT.

V gene TRBV7-9 combines with J gene TRBJ2-7, with 10 bases identical to TRBD1. Unmatched junction bases numbered 7, after V lost 3 bases and J lost 2 bases. Germline CDR1 and CDR2: SEHNR and FQNEAQ (reference sequence). The CDR3 extends over 16 amino acids. This CDR3 is CASSFSGDRGTYEQYV. The CDR3 nucleotides read TGTGCCAGCAGCTTCTCCGGGGACAGGGGAACCTACGAGCAGTACGTC.

The rearrangement uses TRBV12-3 or TRBV12-4 and TRBJ1-2, with TRBD1 identical over 7 bases. The trim removed 8 bases at V and 4 bases at J, leaving 10 bases unmatched. This CDR3 has 14 residues. CDR3 nucleotides: TGTGCCAGCGGCTGGGACAGCCGCTCCTATGGCTACACCTTC. It is translated as CASGWDSRSYGYTF.

Only a few counts were recorded for this clonotype. The genes are TRBV3-1 and TRBJ1-1; 9 nucleotides agree with TRBD1. J was trimmed by 10 bases and V by 1 base; bases with no gene match: 7. The CDR3 has 14 residues. Germline CDR1 and CDR2: LGHDT and YNNKEL (reference sequence). CDR3 in amino acids: CASSQGRQGEGAFF. The CDR3 region has the DNA TGTGCCAGCAGCCAAGGGCGACAGGGGGAAGGAGCTTTCTTT.

The chain links TRBV7-9 to TRBJ2-1, with TRBD2 matching over 11 bases. CDR1 SEHNR and CDR2 FQNEAQ come from the germline V gene (reference sequence). This CDR3 has 15 residues. Unmatched junction bases numbered 3, after V lost 2 bases and J lost 6 bases. The CDR3 is CASSLSSGGPNEQFF. DNA of the CDR3: TGTGCCAGCAGCTTATCTAGCGGGGGGCCCAATGAGCAGTTCTTC.

This clonotype appeared a few times. The V gene is TRBV6-1, the J gene TRBJ2-3; TRBD2 is a possible D gene (6 bases). The CDR3 extends over 16 amino acids. V lost 6 bases to trimming and J lost 3 bases, with 19 bases between them. The germline gives CDR1 MNHNS, CDR2 SASEGT. The CDR3 loop reads CASRERRDLLTDTQYF. CDR3 nucleotide sequence: TGTGCCAGCAGGGAAAGGAGGGACCTCTTGACAGATACGCAGTATTTT.

This clonotype was recorded many times. V and J are TRBV15 and TRBJ2-1, with D maybe TRBD2 (6 bases). Germline values: CDR1 LNHNV, CDR2 YYDKDF (reference sequence). This CDR3 contains 12 residues. Trimming pared 8 bases from V and 9 bases from J, leaving 14 bases between. The CDR3 loop is CATLLARGEQFF. In nucleotides, the CDR3 is TGTGCCACCCTTCTAGCGCGGGGTGAGCAGTTCTTC.

The chain has TRBV4-1 and TRBJ2-5; tentative D call: TRBD2 (5 bases). Trimming left V 0 bases short and J 5 bases short, with 16 bases between. The CDR3 contains 16 residues. The germline V gene encodes CDR1 MGHRA and CDR2 YSYEKL. This CDR3 is CASSQDGLPGVETQYF. CDR3 nucleotides: TGCGCCAGCAGCCAAGATGGTCTCCCCGGGGTTGAGACCCAGTACTTC.

This clonotype was observed a handful of times. V gene TRBV12-5 combines with J gene TRBJ1-1; the D is unclear. The CDR3 covers 11 residues. Germline V lookup: CDR1 LGHNT, CDR2 FRNRAP. V lost 3 bases and J lost 3, with 2 bases in between. CDR3 in DNA: TGTGCTAGTGGTTTACACACTGAAGCTTTCTTT. Amino acids: CASGLHTEAFF.

The chain carries TRBV12-3 or TRBV12-4 and TRBJ1-6; 10 positions match TRBD1. The CDR3 is made up of 14 amino acids. J was trimmed by 10 bases and V by 6 bases; bases with no gene match: 6. In nucleotides, the CDR3 is TGTGCCAGCAGGCAGACAGGGGGCTTATCACCCCTCCACTTT. Protein: CASRQTGGLSPLHF.

The chain is built from TRBV7-2 and TRBJ1-5; possibly TRBD1 for D (5 bases). V was trimmed by 4 bases and J by 1 base, leaving 11 bases between them. The CDR3 has 15 amino acids. The V gene's germline CDR1 is SGHTA and CDR2 FQGNSA. The CDR3, as DNA: TGTGCCAGCAGCTCCGGGGACGTGAGCAATCAGCCCCAGCATTTT. Translating it yields CASSSGDVSNQPQHF.

This clonotype was detected only a few times. The chain combines TRBV4-3 with TRBJ2-1; D remains ambiguous. Trimming left V 4 bases short and J 4 bases short, with 14 bases between. In germline, CDR1 is LGHNA, CDR2 YSLEER. The CDR3 has 15 amino acids. The CDR3 bases are TGCGCCAGCAGCCTCACGCAGCTGCCGTACAATGAGCAGTTCTTC. Translating it yields CASSLTQLPYNEQFF.

This clonotype was found many times. The chain has TRBV7-6 and TRBJ1-2; a possible D gene is TRBD1 (6 bases). This CDR3 has 13 amino acids. Deletions cut 2 bases from V and 2 bases from J, with 6 bases between. The germline V gene encodes CDR1 SGHVS and CDR2 FNYEAQ. The CDR3 protein is CASSLQGNYGYTF. DNA for the CDR3: TGTGCCAGCAGCTTACAGGGGAACTATGGCTACACCTTC.

This clonotype was observed at least ten times. CDR3 sequence reads: CASSQVGGREETQYF. CDR3 nucleotides: TGCGCCAGCAGCCAAGTGGGTGGCAGAGAAGAGACCCAGTACTTC. The chain links TRBV4-1 to TRBJ2-5, with D hard to call. The CDR3 has 15 residues. From germline, CDR1 is MGHRA and CDR2 YSYEKL. The V end lost 1 base, the J end lost 3 bases, and 12 bases lay between the germline ends.

In this sample, this clonotype turned up a few times. This chain uses TRBV28 with TRBJ2-6; D uncertain. Trimming left V 5 bases short and J 2 bases short, with 10 bases between. The CDR3 has 15 amino acids. Germline loops: CDR1 MDHEN, CDR2 SYDVKM. Here the CDR3 DNA reads TGTGCCAGCAGTCCTCCGATGGCTGGGGCCAACGTCCTGACTTTC. Residues: CASSPPMAGANVLTF.

The rearrangement uses TRBV11-2 and TRBJ2-7; D is uncertain. Trimming took 3 bases from V and 0 from J, leaving 18 bases between them. Germline V lookup: CDR1 SGHAT, CDR2 FQNNGV. The CDR3 length is 17 residues. CDR3 sequence: CASSFASTTFSSYEQYF. The CDR3 coding sequence is TGTGCCAGCAGCTTTGCGTCTACTACCTTCTCCTCCTACGAGCAGTACTTC.

The chain carries TRBV6-2 or TRBV6-3 and TRBJ2-5; perhaps TRBD2 as D (6 bases). Germline CDR1 MNHEY, CDR2 SVGEGT. V lost 5 bases to trimming and J lost 3 bases, with 10 bases between them. The CDR3 loop spans 13 amino acids. The CDR3 nucleotides read TGTGCCAGCAGTCCCGGGAGAAAAGAGACCCAGTACTTC. Its protein product is CASSPGRKETQYF.

This clonotype was detected a few times. The gene calls are TRBV9 and TRBJ2-1, with D possibly TRBD1 on 5 matching bases. Trimming removed 0 bases at V and 9 bases at J, with 7 bases between. Germline V CDR1 and CDR2: SGDLS, YYNGEE. CDR3 length: 12 amino acids. DNA of the CDR3: TGTGCCAGCAGCGTAGGGGGCGGTGAGCAGTTCTTC. This translates into CASSVGGGEQFF. The full variable domain, its missing parts supplied by reference TRBV9 and TRBJ2-1, is DSGVTQTPKHLITATGQRVTLRCSPRSGDLSVYWYQQSLDQGLQFLIQYYNGEERAKGNILERFSAQQFPDLHSELNLSSLELGDSALYFCASSVGGGEQFFGPGTRLTVL.

This clonotype was counted only a few times. This chain joins TRBV6-5 and TRBJ1-2, with a possible D match to TRBD1 (6 bases). There are 13 residues in the CDR3. V lost 6 bases and J 2 bases, leaving 10 bases between the germline ends. From germline, CDR1 is MNHEY and CDR2 SVGAGI. The CDR3 loop is CASRMDRNYGYTF. For the CDR3, the DNA is TGTGCCAGCAGAATGGACAGAAACTATGGCTACACCTTC.

This clonotype was seen a handful of times. The J gene is TRBJ1-1, the V gene TRBV5-5; maybe TRBD1 (6 bases). Germline V gene data show CDR1 as SGHKS and CDR2 as YYEKEE (reference sequence). V shed 0 bases and J shed 10 bases, with 16 bases lying between them. The CDR3 length is 14 residues. The CDR3 region has the DNA TGTGCCAGCAGCTTGGTACTCCGGGGGCGAGGAGCTTTCTTT. Translation gives CASSLVLRGRGAFF.

In this sample, this clonotype turned up many times. An end of the junction differs from the germline gene, which may be a read error. Here the CDR3 reads CASSLVADTQYF. The CDR3 DNA reads as TGCGCCAGCAGCTTGGTAGCAGATACGCAGTATTTT. The chain carries TRBV7-2 and TRBJ2-3; D is uncertain. Germline assignment: CDR1 SGHTA and CDR2 FQGNSA. The CDR3 loop spans 12 amino acids.